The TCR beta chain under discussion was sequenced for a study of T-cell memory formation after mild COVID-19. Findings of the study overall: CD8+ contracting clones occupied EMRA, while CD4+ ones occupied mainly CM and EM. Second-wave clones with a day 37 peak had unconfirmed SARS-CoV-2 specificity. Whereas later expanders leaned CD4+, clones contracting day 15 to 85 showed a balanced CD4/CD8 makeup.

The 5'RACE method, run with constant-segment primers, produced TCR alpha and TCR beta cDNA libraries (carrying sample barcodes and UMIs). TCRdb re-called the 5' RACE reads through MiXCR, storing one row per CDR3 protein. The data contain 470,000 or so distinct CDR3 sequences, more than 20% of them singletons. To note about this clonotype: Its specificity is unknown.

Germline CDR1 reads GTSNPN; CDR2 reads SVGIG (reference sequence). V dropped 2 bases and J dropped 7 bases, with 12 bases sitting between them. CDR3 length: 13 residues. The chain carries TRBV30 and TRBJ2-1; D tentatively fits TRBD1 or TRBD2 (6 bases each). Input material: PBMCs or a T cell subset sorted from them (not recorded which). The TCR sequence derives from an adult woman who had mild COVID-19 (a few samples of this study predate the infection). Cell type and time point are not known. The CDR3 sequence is CAWSPGARNEQFF. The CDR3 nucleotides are TGTGCCTGGAGTCCGGGGGCAAGAAATGAGCAGTTCTTC.